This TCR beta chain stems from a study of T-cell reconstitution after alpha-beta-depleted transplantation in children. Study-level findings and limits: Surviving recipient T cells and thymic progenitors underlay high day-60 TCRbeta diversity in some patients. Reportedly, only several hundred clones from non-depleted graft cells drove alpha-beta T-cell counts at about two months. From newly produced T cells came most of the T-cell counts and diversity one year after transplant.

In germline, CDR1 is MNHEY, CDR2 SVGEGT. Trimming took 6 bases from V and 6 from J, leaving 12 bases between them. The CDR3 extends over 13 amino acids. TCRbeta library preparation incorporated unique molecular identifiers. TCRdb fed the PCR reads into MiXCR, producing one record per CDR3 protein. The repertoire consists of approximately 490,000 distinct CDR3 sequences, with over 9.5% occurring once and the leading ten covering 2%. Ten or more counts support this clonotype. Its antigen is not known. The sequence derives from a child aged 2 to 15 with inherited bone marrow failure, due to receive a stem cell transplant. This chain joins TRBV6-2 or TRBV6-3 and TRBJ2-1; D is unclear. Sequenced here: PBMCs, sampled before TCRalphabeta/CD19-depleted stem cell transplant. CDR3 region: CASSPTLGNEQFF. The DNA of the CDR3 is TGTGCCAGCAGCCCGACCTTGGGCAATGAGCAGTTCTTC.